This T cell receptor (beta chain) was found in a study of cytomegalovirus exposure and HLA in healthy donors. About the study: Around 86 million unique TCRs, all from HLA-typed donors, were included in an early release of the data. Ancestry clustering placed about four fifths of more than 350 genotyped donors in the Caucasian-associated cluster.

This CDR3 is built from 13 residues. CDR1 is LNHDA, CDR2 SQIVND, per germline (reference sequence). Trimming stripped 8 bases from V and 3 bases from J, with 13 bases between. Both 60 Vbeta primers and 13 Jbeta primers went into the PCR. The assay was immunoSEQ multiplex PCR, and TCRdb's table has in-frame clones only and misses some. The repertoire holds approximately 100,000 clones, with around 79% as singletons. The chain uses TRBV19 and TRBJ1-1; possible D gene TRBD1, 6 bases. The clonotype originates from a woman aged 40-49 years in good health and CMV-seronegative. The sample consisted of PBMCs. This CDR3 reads CASRDTTDTEAFF. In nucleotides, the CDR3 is TGTGCCAGTCGGGACACAACGGACACTGAAGCTTTCTTT.